Listed below are T cell receptor beta chains from one sample, sequenced in a study of T cells in Graves' hyperthyroidism and ophthalmopathy. TCRdb re-derived calls from the multiplex PCR reads in MiXCR, one entry per CDR3 protein. The sample has 300,000 to 400,000 distinct CDR3 sequences; roughly 14% are singletons. Sequences were obtained from blood. The receptor source for this set is a woman in her twenties or thirties with Graves' ophthalmopathy. The CDR3 runs from the conserved cysteine through the conserved F or W. Each record gives: CDR3 DNA, CDR3 protein, D gene, V gene, J gene, clone size. D genes are given only for firm matches. Clone size is stated in some rows and not others, as once, few, many or a class when expanded.

DNA: TGTGCCAGCAGCCCAAGAGAGTGGGACAGCTACGAGCAGTACTTC
CDR3: CASSPREWDSYEQYF
D: TRBD1
V: TRBV7-9
J: TRBJ2-7
size: many

DNA: TGCGCCAGCAGGCCGCCGGGACAGGGGGCTTCAGGGTTCGGTGAGCAGTTCTTC
CDR3: CASRPPGQGASGFGEQFF
D: TRBD1
V: TRBV5-1
J: TRBJ2-1
size: many

DNA: TGTGCCAGCTCACGTACCGACAGGAACACTGAAGCTTTCTTT
CDR3: CASSRTDRNTEAFF
D: -
V: TRBV18
J: TRBJ1-1
size: many

DNA: TGTGCCAGTAGTCTGATCATTACAAATGAGCAGTTCTTC
CDR3: CASSLIITNEQFF
D: -
V: TRBV19
J: TRBJ2-1
size: -

DNA: TGCAGCCTCGGGAAGGATAACTCGGAGCAGTACTTC
CDR3: CSLGKDNSEQYF
D: -
V: TRBV20-1
J: TRBJ2-7
size: many

DNA: TGTGCCAGCAGCGTAGAGGCGGGGGGGCAGTTCTTC
CDR3: CASSVEAGGQFF
D: TRBD2
V: TRBV9
J: TRBJ2-1
size: -

DNA: TGTGCCAGCTCACCACCGAAATTCCCCGTTCAGGGAGTTTTCTTAGAGACCCAGTACTTC
CDR3: CASSPPKFPVQGVFLETQYF
D: -
V: TRBV18
J: TRBJ2-5
size: many

DNA: TGTGCCAGCAGCCAAGGTAGTAGCGGGGAAGCGCAGTACTTC
CDR3: CASSQGSSGEAQYF
D: TRBD2
V: TRBV3-1
J: TRBJ2-7
size: many

DNA: TGTGCCAGCAGCTTAGGAGGTACCGCAGTCGGGCAGTACTTC
CDR3: CASSLGGTAVGQYF
D: -
V: TRBV11-2
J: TRBJ2-7
size: few

DNA: TGTGCCACCCGGGGAATGTTAGGGACAGGGAGGATGTTGGATGGCTACACCTTC
CDR3: CATRGMLGTGRMLDGYTF
D: TRBD1
V: TRBV6-1
J: TRBJ1-2
size: many

DNA: TGTGCCAGCAGCTCACCGGGACTAGGATCCTACAATGAGCAGTTCTTC
CDR3: CASSSPGLGSYNEQFF
D: TRBD2
V: TRBV5-6
J: TRBJ2-1
size: few

DNA: TGTGCCAGCAGCCAGGGGGACAGGGTTTGGCCCCAGCATTTT
CDR3: CASSQGDRVWPQHF
D: TRBD1
V: TRBV6-2/TRBV6-3
J: TRBJ1-5
size: few

DNA: TGTGCCAGCAGTTTATCCGGGACAGGGGATGAGCAGTTCTTC
CDR3: CASSLSGTGDEQFF
D: TRBD1
V: TRBV28
J: TRBJ2-1
size: many

DNA: TGTGCCAGCAGCCAAGACAGGAAGGGCTACACCTTC
CDR3: CASSQDRKGYTF
D: -
V: TRBV3-1
J: TRBJ1-2
size: many

DNA: TGTGCCAGCAGTTGGGACAGGAGTAACACCGGGGAGCTGTTTTTT
CDR3: CASSWDRSNTGELFF
D: TRBD1
V: TRBV6-1
J: TRBJ2-2
size: many

DNA: TGTGCCAGCAGTTTGGGGACAGGCAATAACTATGGCTACACCTTC
CDR3: CASSLGTGNNYGYTF
D: TRBD1
V: TRBV28
J: TRBJ1-2
size: many

DNA: TGTGCCAGCAGTATCGGACAGGCCTACGAGCAGTACTTC
CDR3: CASSIGQAYEQYF
D: TRBD1
V: TRBV6-1
J: TRBJ2-7
size: many

DNA: TGTGCCAGCAGTCCCCCAGGGGGCAACTACAATGAGCAGTTCTTC
CDR3: CASSPPGGNYNEQFF
D: TRBD1
V: TRBV28
J: TRBJ2-1
size: many

DNA: TGTGCCAGCAGTTACGGTTGGGCCATCGGCAATCAGCCCCAGCATTTT
CDR3: CASSYGWAIGNQPQHF
D: -
V: TRBV6-2/TRBV6-3
J: TRBJ1-5
size: many

DNA: TGCAGCGTGGGGACCTCCTATAATTCACCCCTCCACTTT
CDR3: CSVGTSYNSPLHF
D: -
V: TRBV29-1
J: TRBJ1-6
size: many

DNA: TGTGCCAGCAGTCCATCAGGACAGACCTCTGGGGCCAACGTCCTGACTTTC
CDR3: CASSPSGQTSGANVLTF
D: -
V: TRBV27
J: TRBJ2-6
size: many

DNA: TGCAGTGCCCCGCAACGACAGGGGAACGAGCAGTACTTC
CDR3: CSAPQRQGNEQYF
D: TRBD1
V: TRBV20-1
J: TRBJ2-7
size: many

DNA: TGTGCCAGCAGCTCCCAGGGTTGGACAGATACGCAGTATTTT
CDR3: CASSSQGWTDTQYF
D: -
V: TRBV7-3
J: TRBJ2-3
size: few

DNA: TGCGCCAGCAGTTCGCCGGGACAGATAGGCTCTGAAGCTTTCTTT
CDR3: CASSSPGQIGSEAFF
D: TRBD1
V: TRBV5-1
J: TRBJ1-1
size: many

DNA: TGTGCCAGCACCTTGACAGGGGGAGTAAGTCAGCCCCAGCATTTT
CDR3: CASTLTGGVSQPQHF
D: TRBD1
V: TRBV7-2
J: TRBJ1-5
size: many

DNA: TGTGCCACCAGTGATTTGGACCGCTCCTACGAGCAGTACTTC
CDR3: CATSDLDRSYEQYF
D: -
V: TRBV24-1
J: TRBJ2-7
size: many